The 32 T cell receptor beta chains listed next were all sequenced from one sample in a study of human T cells and chemical hapten exposure. The time point denotes: pre-sensitization, week 0. Documented treatment: therapeutic diphenylcyclopropenone sensitization with weekly scalp DPC. MiXCR, applied by TCRdb to the RACE reads, yields one record per CDR3 protein. The sample shows approximately 400,000 distinct CDR3 sequences, approximately 5.1% of them seen only once. This specimen was whole blood, taken in connection with sensitization to the hapten diphenylcyclopropenone (DPC). The receptors derive from a woman in her forties or fifties with alopecia areata. Some clones in this sample may be carry-over from other donors' samples.

The rearrangement links TRBV12-3 or TRBV12-4 to TRBJ2-7; tentative D call: TRBD1 (6 bases). This CDR3 has 14 residues. V was shortened by 6 bases and J by 5 bases, with 17 bases between the two germline ends. CDR3 protein: CASSPDRTVNEQYF. CDR3 nucleotide sequence: TGTGCCAGCAGCCCCGACCGGACAGTTAACGAGCAGTACTTC.

This clonotype was counted only a few times. V and J are TRBV11-2 and TRBJ1-2, with D tentatively TRBD1 (5 bases). Per germline, CDR1 SGHAT and CDR2 FQNNGV. V shed 0 bases and J shed 13 bases, with 21 bases lying between them. The length of the CDR3 is 15 residues. The CDR3: CASSLEPGGTATSTF. The CDR3 bases are TGTGCCAGCAGCTTAGAGCCGGGCGGGACGGCTACGAGCACCTTC.

This clonotype came up many times. The J gene is TRBJ1-5, the V gene TRBV2, with 7 bases that match TRBD1. With 6 bases clipped from V and 7 bases from J, the junction kept 9 bases outside the gene matches. The CDR3 contains 14 residues. Germline V CDR1 and CDR2: SNHLY, FYNNEI. The CDR3 DNA is TGTGCCAGCAGCAAAGGGGGCGCAAGGCAGCCCCAGCATTTT. Its protein is CASSKGGARQPQHF.

In its sample, this clonotype was seen many times. J is TRBJ2-5 and V is TRBV7-2; D might be TRBD1 (6 bases). CDR3 length: 15 amino acids. CDR1 SGHTA and CDR2 FQGNSA come from the germline V gene. Between the trimmed V and J ends, which lost 5 bases and 2 bases, there was a span of 15 bases. The chain's CDR3 is CASSPTDSRQETQYF. CDR3 sequence (DNA): TGTGCCAGCAGCCCGACGGACAGTCGTCAAGAGACCCAGTACTTC.

The chain recombines TRBV25-1 with TRBJ1-1; D gene ambiguous. This CDR3 spans 11 amino acids. Germline lookup yields CDR1 MGHDK and CDR2 SYGVNS. Trimming stripped 3 bases from V and 11 bases from J, with 10 bases between. The CDR3 DNA sequence: TGTGCCAGCAGTGAGGGCTATGACGCTTTCTTT. It specifies CASSEGYDAFF.

This clonotype occurred many times. The rearrangement joins TRBV27 to TRBJ2-7; no clear D. This CDR3 is 13 amino acids long. The germline V gene encodes CDR1 MNHEY and CDR2 SMNVEV (reference sequence). The ends were cut back, 6 bases at V and 4 bases at J, with 13 bases in the middle. CDR3 amino acids: CASRMGPRYEQYF. CDR3 sequence (DNA): TGTGCCAGCAGGATGGGCCCGAGGTACGAGCAGTACTTC.

Many counts were recorded for this clonotype. This chain joins TRBV5-6 and TRBJ2-1; D tentatively fits TRBD1 or TRBD2 (5 bases each). CDR3 size: 12 residues. Germline CDR1 is SGHDT and CDR2 is YYEEEE. Trimming took off 2 bases at V and 7 bases at J, with 7 bases between the two ends. The CDR3 DNA reads as TGTGCCAGCAGCTTTTGGGGGAATGAGCAGTTCTTC. Amino acid sequence: CASSFWGNEQFF.

This clonotype was observed a few times. The rearrangement uses TRBV20-1 and TRBJ2-7; D is uncertain. This CDR3 contains 13 residues. V was trimmed by 1 base and J by 1 base, leaving 8 bases between them. CDR1 is DFQATT and CDR2 is SNEGSKA in the germline V gene (reference sequence). CDR3 nucleotide sequence: TGCAGTGCTAGAGCGGGCGCTTCCTACGAGCAGTACTTC. Encoded protein: CSARAGASYEQYF.

This clonotype was counted between two and nine times. The rearrangement joins TRBV20-1 to TRBJ1-1; D unresolved. From germline, CDR1 is DFQATT and CDR2 SNEGSKA (reference sequence). There are 14 residues in the CDR3. V lost 3 bases and J lost 3, with 14 bases in between. This chain's CDR3 is CSASRGERYTEAFF. The DNA for the CDR3 is TGCAGTGCTAGCCGCGGGGAGAGATACACTGAAGCTTTCTTT.

This clonotype was recorded at least ten times. The V gene is TRBV20-1, the J gene TRBJ2-7; 9 bases align to TRBD2. CDR1 is DFQATT, CDR2 SNEGSKA, per germline (reference sequence). The CDR3 runs 15 residues. The V segment lost 0 bases and the J segment 3 bases; nucleotides outside the gene matches: 6. The CDR3 DNA reads as TGCAGTGCTAGAGACAGCGGGGGGCACCTCTACGAGCAGTACTTC. It codes for CSARDSGGHLYEQYF.

This clonotype has only a few counts. The chain joins TRBV5-1 to TRBJ2-7; 9 bases are a match to TRBD1. The germline V gene has CDR1 SGHRS and CDR2 YFSETQ. The CDR3 runs to 16 residues. Germline trimming cut 4 bases from V and 0 bases from J; bases unmatched to any gene: 8. The CDR3 sequence: CASSRGTGLSSYEQYF. Here the CDR3 DNA reads TGCGCCAGCAGCCGAGGGACAGGGCTAAGCTCCTACGAGCAGTACTTC.

This clonotype was counted many times. The chain uses TRBV29-1 and TRBJ2-1, with 9 bases aligning to TRBD2. Germline V lookup: CDR1 SQVTM, CDR2 ANQGSEA. The CDR3 loop spans 14 amino acids. J gave up 7 bases and V 5 bases, and 9 bases lay outside the gene matches. The DNA of the CDR3 is TGCAGCGTTCTCACCTTAGCGGGAGAAAATGAGCAGTTCTTC. It encodes CSVLTLAGENEQFF.

This clonotype was seen at least ten times. The rearrangement joins TRBV28 to TRBJ1-5; the match to TRBD1 covers 7 bases. Germline V gene lookup returns CDR1 MDHEN and CDR2 SYDVKM. V lost 5 bases, J lost 2 bases, and 3 bases stayed unmatched. This CDR3 has 14 amino acids. The CDR3 protein is CASSPGGGNQPQHF. The CDR3, as DNA: TGTGCCAGCAGTCCAGGGGGTGGCAATCAGCCCCAGCATTTT.

This clonotype showed up just a few times. This chain joins TRBV5-4 and TRBJ1-6; 7 bases line up with TRBD1. The CDR3 is 16 residues long. With 1 base clipped from V and 8 bases from J, the junction kept 9 bases outside the gene matches. CDR1 SGHNT and CDR2 YYREEE come from the germline V gene (reference sequence). The CDR3 here is CASSLRTGVVDSPLHF. Here the CDR3 DNA reads TGTGCCAGCAGCTTGAGAACAGGGGTGGTCGATTCACCCCTCCACTTT.

This clonotype was seen only a few times. The rearrangement links TRBV6-5 to TRBJ1-4; 12 bases are shared with TRBD1. The CDR3 extends over 16 amino acids. The germline V gene has CDR1 MNHEY and CDR2 SVGAGI. The J segment lost 8 bases and the V segment lost 4 bases, leaving 8 bases of the junction unmatched. CDR3 region: CASSSGTGGPNEKLFF. The CDR3 bases are TGTGCCAGCAGTTCCGGGACAGGGGGCCCAAACGAAAAACTGTTTTTT.

This clonotype has just a few counts. The rearrangement uses TRBV4-2 and TRBJ2-3; D unclear. V lost 0 bases, J lost 5 bases, and 15 bases lay in between. This CDR3 contains 16 residues. CDR1 is LGHNA and CDR2 is YNFKEQ in the germline V gene. As DNA, the CDR3 is TGTGCCAGCAGCCAAGATCTACTCCTTTCCGGAGATACGCAGTATTTT. Translation: CASSQDLLLSGDTQYF.

Only a few counts were recorded for this clonotype. J is TRBJ1-5 and V is TRBV2, with D perhaps TRBD1 (5 bases). Germline V gene lookup returns CDR1 SNHLY and CDR2 FYNNEI. V was trimmed by 6 bases and J by 0 bases, leaving 15 bases between them. The CDR3 spans 16 residues. This CDR3 is CASRDLGPVSNQPQHF. Written as DNA, the CDR3 is TGTGCCAGCAGGGATTTGGGACCGGTTAGCAATCAGCCCCAGCATTTT.

This clonotype has at least ten counts. The chain combines TRBV20-1 with TRBJ2-3, with D unclear. From germline, CDR1 is DFQATT and CDR2 SNEGSKA (reference sequence). V lost 3 bases and J 9 bases, leaving 10 bases between the germline ends. CDR3 size: 11 residues. The chain's CDR3 is CSARWFYTQYF. The DNA of the CDR3 is TGCAGTGCTAGGTGGTTCTACACGCAGTATTTT.

In its sample, this clonotype was seen a few times. The chain joins TRBV29-1 to TRBJ1-1; 7 nucleotides match TRBD1. This CDR3 has 13 residues. Germline V gene sequence: CDR1 SQVTM, CDR2 ANQGSEA. Germline trimming cut 2 bases from V and 4 bases from J; bases unmatched to any gene: 4. CDR3 DNA: TGCAGCGTTGAACAGGGGGTGAGCACTGAAGCTTTCTTT. Encoded protein: CSVEQGVSTEAFF.

This clonotype was recorded many times. This rearrangement joins TRBV11-2 to TRBJ2-3, with TRBD2 matching 14 bases. Germline assignment: CDR1 SGHAT and CDR2 FQNNGV. The CDR3 runs to 16 residues. The ends lost 4 bases at V and 2 bases at J; junction bases unmatched: 2. CDR3 loop: CASSSGLAGATDTQYF. CDR3 DNA sequence: TGTGCCAGCAGCTCGGGACTAGCGGGAGCCACAGATACGCAGTATTTT. The whole variable domain, remainder taken from reference TRBV11-2 and TRBJ2-3, is EAGVAQSPRYKIIEKRQSVAFWCNPISGHATLYWYQQILGQGPKLLIQFQNNGVVDDSQLPKDRFSAERLKGVDSTLKIQPAKLEDSAVYLCASSSGLAGATDTQYFGPGTRLTVL.

This clonotype was found many times. This chain connects TRBV7-9 to TRBJ1-4; no reliable D call. The CDR3 length is 14 residues. Germline lookup yields CDR1 SEHNR and CDR2 FQNEAQ (reference sequence). Trimming cost V 1 base and J 3 bases, with 6 bases left between them. The CDR3 loop is CASSLGASNEKLFF. The CDR3 DNA sequence: TGTGCCAGCAGCTTAGGTGCCTCTAATGAAAAACTGTTTTTT.

The chain joins TRBV27 to TRBJ2-5, with 8 bases identical to TRBD2. V shed 0 bases and J 5 bases; nucleotides not matched to a gene: 8. Germline V lookup: CDR1 MNHEY, CDR2 SMNVEV (reference sequence). The CDR3 extends over 16 amino acids. In DNA form, the CDR3 reads TGTGCCAGCAGTTTATCCTTCGGGAGGGCCGCTGAGACCCAGTACTTC. This encodes CASSLSFGRAAETQYF.

The table lists this clonotype with a few counts. V is TRBV3-1 and J is TRBJ2-2; D remains unclear. CDR3 size: 14 residues. The germline V gene has CDR1 LGHDT and CDR2 YNNKEL (reference sequence). Between the trimmed V and J ends, which lost 1 base and 0 bases, there was a span of 3 bases. The CDR3 is CASSQVANTGELFF. The DNA for the CDR3 is TGTGCCAGCAGCCAAGTAGCGAACACCGGGGAGCTGTTTTTT.

This clonotype was detected many times. The chain is built from TRBV12-3 or TRBV12-4 and TRBJ1-2; 7 bases are a match to TRBD1. Unmatched junction bases numbered 9, after V lost 4 bases and J lost 7 bases. This CDR3 region has 14 residues. The CDR3 coding sequence is TGTGCCAGCAGTTCCCACCGGGACAGACTTGGCTACACCTTC. Translation gives CASSSHRDRLGYTF.

The table lists this clonotype with many counts. J is TRBJ2-3 and V is TRBV5-1; 8 nucleotides line up with TRBD2. Germline lookup yields CDR1 SGHRS and CDR2 YFSETQ. The CDR3 contains 20 residues. The J segment lost 4 bases and the V segment lost 4 bases, leaving 23 bases of the junction unmatched. This chain's CDR3 is CASSLPNIPRGAQAADTQYF. The CDR3, as DNA: TGCGCCAGCAGCCTCCCGAATATACCGCGGGGGGCCCAGGCGGCAGATACGCAGTATTTT.

This clonotype was picked up a small number of times. This chain links TRBV12-3 or TRBV12-4 with TRBJ1-4, with TRBD1 identical over 9 bases. The CDR3 is 16 residues long. The V and J ends lost 7 bases and 5 bases, in that order; junction bases with no gene match: 11. The CDR3 is CASNMGQGIPNEKLFF. CDR3 DNA: TGTGCCAGCAATATGGGACAGGGTATCCCGAATGAAAAACTGTTTTTT.

The rearrangement joins TRBV7-2 to TRBJ2-3, with unresolved D. The CDR3 runs to 14 residues. The V gene lost 5 bases and the J gene lost 6 bases, with 15 bases spanning the gap. Germline V gives CDR1 SGHTA, CDR2 FQGNSA. CDR3 nucleotide sequence: TGTGCCAGCAGCGTAGTAACTTTCGGGGATACGCAGTATTTT. Translated: CASSVVTFGDTQYF.

There are a few counts of this clonotype. This chain uses TRBV12-3 or TRBV12-4 with TRBJ2-1; 7 positions agree with TRBD2. The ends lost 2 bases at V and 7 bases at J; junction bases unmatched: 8. The CDR3 covers 15 residues. Written as DNA, the CDR3 is TGTGCCAGCAGTTTAAATGGACTAGAGCGGAATGAGCAGTTCTTC. Its protein product is CASSLNGLERNEQFF.

The rearrangement joins TRBV5-1 to TRBJ2-7, with 7 positions matching TRBD1. Per the germline V gene, CDR1 is SGHRS and CDR2 is YFSETQ. This CDR3 spans 13 amino acids. V trimming: 3 bases; J trimming: 9 bases; junction bases outside the gene matches: 9. The CDR3 loop is CASSSPPQGVQYF. DNA for the CDR3: TGCGCCAGCAGCTCTCCCCCCCAGGGGGTGCAGTACTTC.

This clonotype was seen at least ten times. This chain connects TRBV7-2 to TRBJ2-5, with D possibly called TRBD1 or TRBD2 (5 bases each). The CDR3 runs 14 residues. The germline V and J ends were trimmed by 5 bases and 5 bases, with 15 bases remaining between them. Germline V gene lookup returns CDR1 SGHTA and CDR2 FQGNSA. The chain's CDR3 is CASSPGSRLETQYF. The CDR3 region has the DNA TGTGCCAGCAGCCCAGGGAGTAGACTGGAGACCCAGTACTTC.

This clonotype was seen ten or more times. V usage is TRBV2 and J usage is TRBJ2-2; possibly TRBD2 for D (6 bases). CDR3 length equals 13 residues. Germline lookup yields CDR1 SNHLY and CDR2 FYNNEI. V was clipped by 6 bases and J by 1 base, with 6 bases between them. The CDR3 DNA is TGTGCCAGCAGGCGGGAGAACACCGGGGAGCTGTTTTTT. The encoded protein is CASRRENTGELFF.

In this sample, this clonotype turned up many times. The chain has TRBV9 and TRBJ1-1; D unresolved. CDR3 length: 13 residues. The V and J ends lost 2 bases and 1 base respectively, with 6 bases between them. Per the germline V gene, CDR1 is SGDLS and CDR2 is YYNGEE. The CDR3 coding sequence is TGTGCCAGCAGCGTGACACAGAACACTGAAGCTTTCTTT. Its translation: CASSVTQNTEAFF.